This TCR beta chain was sequenced during a study of siplizumab effects on memory and regulatory T cells. Study-wide findings and caveats: Naive T cell populations appeared to exhibit greater diversity than memory cells and appeared to be major alloresponse contributors. A small minority of alloreactive clones were mapped to unstimulated subsets.

CDR1 and CDR2 from the germline V gene are SGHDT and YYEEEE. CDR3 length: 15 residues. Trimming removed 6 bases from V and 0 bases from J, with 12 bases in between. Each sample yielded roughly 9.3 x 10^4 assayed TCR templates. Data came from immunoSEQ multiplex PCR; TCRdb stores just in-frame clones and leaves some out. Among 70,000 to 100,000 clones, roughly 96% were seen once, and the ten largest hold roughly 0.031%. As regards this clone: Its specificity is not known.

The origin of this receptor is a human donor in good health. The V call is TRBV5-6, the J call TRBJ2-2, with unresolved D. Sequenced input: naive CD4+ T cells sorted from blood. CDR3 sequence reads: CASTLRLTNTGELFF. The DNA for the CDR3 is TGTGCCAGCACCCTCCGTCTGACGAACACCGGGGAGCTGTTTTTT.